This is a list of T cell receptor beta chains from one sample in a study of blood T cell repertoires in COVID-19. Clones were sequenced by immunoSEQ multiplex PCR, and TCRdb holds only the in-frame ones, with some missing. This sample has fewer than 110,000 clones, with 89% found just once. What was sequenced was peripheral blood. The receptor source for this set is a woman aged 55 to 70 with acute or convalescent COVID-19. CDR3s include the opening cysteine and the closing phenylalanine or tryptophan. Each record gives: CDR3 protein, CDR3 DNA, D gene, V gene, J gene, clone size. The D gene is left open where the match is weak. A clone size is listed for some rows: how often the clone was seen (once, few, many), or a class if it is expanded.

CDR3 protein: CAISATGQDTEAFF
CDR3 DNA: TGTGCCATCAGCGCCACCGGACAGGACACTGAAGCTTTCTTT
D gene: TRBD1
V gene: TRBV10-3
J gene: TRBJ1-1
clone size: -

CDR3 protein: CASSDRQGASTEAFF
CDR3 DNA: TGTGCCAGCAGCGACCGACAGGGGGCGAGCACTGAAGCTTTCTTT
D gene: TRBD1
V gene: TRBV7-9
J gene: TRBJ1-1
clone size: -

CDR3 protein: CASSRTGDGYSNQPQHF
CDR3 DNA: TGTGCCAGCAGCCGAACAGGGGACGGGTATAGCAATCAGCCCCAGCATTTT
D gene: TRBD1
V gene: TRBV3-1/TRBV3-2
J gene: TRBJ1-5
clone size: -

CDR3 protein: CASSNRVRDSAFF
CDR3 DNA: TGTGCCAGTAGTAACAGGGTCCGCGATTCAGCTTTCTTT
D gene: -
V gene: TRBV19
J gene: TRBJ1-1
clone size: -

CDR3 protein: CASSRDSNQPQHF
CDR3 DNA: TGTGCCAGCTCTAGAGATAGCAATCAGCCCCAGCATTTT
D gene: -
V gene: TRBV28
J gene: TRBJ1-5
clone size: -

CDR3 protein: CASSPAGNTIYF
CDR3 DNA: TGTGCCAGTAGTCCCGCGGGGAACACCATATATTTT
D gene: -
V gene: TRBV19
J gene: TRBJ1-3
clone size: -

CDR3 protein: CASSIAVISGNTIYF
CDR3 DNA: TGTGCCAGTAGTATAGCAGTGATCTCTGGAAACACCATATATTTT
D gene: -
V gene: TRBV19
J gene: TRBJ1-3
clone size: -

CDR3 protein: CASSPSPGQGAGNTIYF
CDR3 DNA: TGCGCCAGCAGCCCGTCCCCGGGACAGGGGGCTGGAAACACCATATATTTT
D gene: TRBD1
V gene: TRBV5-1
J gene: TRBJ1-3
clone size: -

CDR3 protein: CASSPNLAAYNEQFF
CDR3 DNA: TGTGCCAGCAGCCCAAATCTAGCGGCATACAATGAGCAGTTCTTC
D gene: TRBD2
V gene: TRBV3-1/TRBV3-2
J gene: TRBJ2-1
clone size: -

CDR3 protein: CASREGSAYTDTQYF
CDR3 DNA: TGTGCCAGCAGGGAGGGGAGCGCCTACACAGATACGCAGTATTTT
D gene: -
V gene: TRBV2
J gene: TRBJ2-3
clone size: -

CDR3 protein: CASSLETSGSWETQYF
CDR3 DNA: TGCGCCAGCAGCTTGGAGACTAGCGGGAGTTGGGAGACCCAGTACTTC
D gene: TRBD2
V gene: TRBV5-1
J gene: TRBJ2-5
clone size: -

CDR3 protein: CASSQGQGINYGYTF
CDR3 DNA: TGCGCCAGCAGCCAAGGACAGGGGATAAACTATGGCTACACCTTC
D gene: TRBD1
V gene: TRBV4-1
J gene: TRBJ1-2
clone size: -

CDR3 protein: CASSLDRGSGYTF
CDR3 DNA: TGTGCCAGCAGTTTAGACAGGGGGTCTGGCTACACCTTC
D gene: TRBD1
V gene: TRBV12-3/TRBV12-4
J gene: TRBJ1-2
clone size: -

CDR3 protein: CASTSDRNYGYTF
CDR3 DNA: TGCGCCAGTACCTCGGACAGGAACTATGGCTACACCTTC
D gene: TRBD1
V gene: TRBV10-2
J gene: TRBJ1-2
clone size: -

CDR3 protein: CASSPYETRGNEQFF
CDR3 DNA: TGCGCCAGCAGCCCTTACGAGACTAGAGGTAATGAGCAGTTCTTC
D gene: -
V gene: TRBV5-1
J gene: TRBJ2-1
clone size: -

CDR3 protein: CASSGQGAIYGYTF
CDR3 DNA: TGTGCCAGCAGTGGACAGGGGGCGATCTATGGCTACACCTTC
D gene: TRBD1
V gene: TRBV5-4
J gene: TRBJ1-2
clone size: -

CDR3 protein: CASSRNAGSTDTQYF
CDR3 DNA: TGTGCCAGCAGTCGAAATGCGGGCAGCACAGATACGCAGTATTTT
D gene: -
V gene: TRBV2
J gene: TRBJ2-3
clone size: -

CDR3 protein: CASIRQGGTNYGYTF
CDR3 DNA: TGTGCCAGCATCAGACAGGGAGGCACCAACTATGGCTACACCTTC
D gene: TRBD1
V gene: TRBV6-5
J gene: TRBJ1-2
clone size: -

CDR3 protein: CASSPGTSGRDSYNEQFF
CDR3 DNA: TGTGCCAGCTCACCCGGGACTAGCGGGAGGGATTCCTACAATGAGCAGTTCTTC
D gene: TRBD2
V gene: TRBV18
J gene: TRBJ2-1
clone size: -

CDR3 protein: CALGLPRTDTQYF
CDR3 DNA: TGTGCCCTGGGCCTCCCCCGCACAGATACGCAGTATTTT
D gene: -
V gene: TRBV19
J gene: TRBJ2-3
clone size: -

CDR3 protein: CASSSGQGHGELFF
CDR3 DNA: TGTGCCAGCAGCTCTGGACAGGGCCACGGGGAGCTGTTTTTT
D gene: TRBD1
V gene: TRBV5-5
J gene: TRBJ2-2
clone size: -

CDR3 protein: CASSKGYGLIDTEAFF
CDR3 DNA: TGTGCCAGCAGCAAAGGGTACGGGTTGATCGACACTGAAGCTTTCTTT
D gene: -
V gene: TRBV21-1
J gene: TRBJ1-1
clone size: -

CDR3 protein: CASSLRTGSGYTF
CDR3 DNA: TGCGCCAGCAGCCTTCGGACAGGGTCTGGCTACACCTTC
D gene: TRBD1
V gene: TRBV4-1
J gene: TRBJ1-2
clone size: -

CDR3 protein: CASSLKGGANQPQHF
CDR3 DNA: TGTGCCAGCAGCTTGAAAGGTGGGGCGAATCAGCCCCAGCATTTT
D gene: -
V gene: TRBV5-5
J gene: TRBJ1-5
clone size: -

CDR3 protein: CASSPSSRYGYTF
CDR3 DNA: TGTGCCAGCAGCCCGTCCTCCCGGTATGGCTACACCTTC
D gene: -
V gene: TRBV12-3/TRBV12-4
J gene: TRBJ1-2
clone size: -

CDR3 protein: CATSRGSGTGELFF
CDR3 DNA: TGTGCCACCAGCAGAGGTTCGGGCACCGGGGAGCTGTTTTTT
D gene: -
V gene: TRBV15
J gene: TRBJ2-2
clone size: -

CDR3 protein: CASTPAVTAQGYGYTF
CDR3 DNA: TGCGCCAGCACCCCGGCCGTCACTGCCCAGGGCTATGGCTACACCTTC
D gene: -
V gene: TRBV5-1
J gene: TRBJ1-2
clone size: -

CDR3 protein: CATSGGGLAGSSYNEQFF
CDR3 DNA: TGTGCCACCAGCGGTGGGGGACTAGCGGGCTCCTCCTACAATGAGCAGTTCTTC
D gene: TRBD2
V gene: TRBV15
J gene: TRBJ2-1
clone size: -

CDR3 protein: CASSPITGSTGELFF
CDR3 DNA: TGTGCCAGCAGCCCCATTACTGGGAGCACCGGGGAGCTGTTTTTT
D gene: -
V gene: TRBV11-2
J gene: TRBJ2-2
clone size: -

CDR3 protein: CASSVRPGDTQYF
CDR3 DNA: TGTGCCAGCAGCGTCCGGCCGGGGGATACGCAGTATTTT
D gene: -
V gene: TRBV7-8
J gene: TRBJ2-3
clone size: -

CDR3 protein: CASSQAAGAHGYTF
CDR3 DNA: TGTGCCAGCAGCCAAGCCGCGGGGGCACATGGCTACACCTTC
D gene: -
V gene: TRBV3-1/TRBV3-2
J gene: TRBJ1-2
clone size: -

CDR3 protein: CATSRDRAGVGTEAFF
CDR3 DNA: TGTGCCACCAGCAGAGATAGGGCAGGGGTGGGGACTGAAGCTTTCTTT
D gene: -
V gene: TRBV15
J gene: TRBJ1-1
clone size: once

CDR3 protein: CASSLLEGRSEKLFF
CDR3 DNA: TGCGCCAGCAGCTTGTTGGAGGGGCGAAGCGAAAAACTGTTTTTT
D gene: -
V gene: TRBV5-1
J gene: TRBJ1-4
clone size: -

CDR3 protein: CASSQELAGNYEQYF
CDR3 DNA: TGTGCCAGCAGCCAAGAACTAGCGGGGAACTACGAGCAGTACTTC
D gene: TRBD2
V gene: TRBV4-2
J gene: TRBJ2-7
clone size: -

CDR3 protein: CASSLGRGRGFYQPQHF
CDR3 DNA: TGTGCCAGCAGCTTAGGGCGGGGTAGGGGATTTTATCAGCCCCAGCATTTT
D gene: -
V gene: TRBV7-9
J gene: TRBJ1-5
clone size: -

CDR3 protein: CASSSHGNEQFF
CDR3 DNA: TGTGCCAGCAGTTCTCACGGTAATGAGCAGTTCTTC
D gene: -
V gene: TRBV6-5
J gene: TRBJ2-1
clone size: -

CDR3 protein: CASRGQGPFLGGANVLTF
CDR3 DNA: TGTGCCAGCAGGGGACAGGGGCCCTTTCTGGGGGGGGCCAACGTCCTGACTTTC
D gene: TRBD1
V gene: TRBV2
J gene: TRBJ2-6
clone size: -

CDR3 protein: CASSPRQSGNTIYF
CDR3 DNA: TGTGCCAGCAGCCCCCGACAGTCTGGAAACACCATATATTTT
D gene: -
V gene: TRBV9
J gene: TRBJ1-3
clone size: -

CDR3 protein: CASSYSSGAKTYGYTF
CDR3 DNA: TGTGCCAGCAGTTACTCGAGCGGGGCGAAGACCTATGGCTACACCTTC
D gene: -
V gene: TRBV6-5
J gene: TRBJ1-2
clone size: -

CDR3 protein: CASSYLGGQAFF
CDR3 DNA: TGTGCCAGCAGTTACTTGGGCGGGCAAGCTTTCTTT
D gene: -
V gene: TRBV6-2/TRBV6-3
J gene: TRBJ1-1
clone size: -

CDR3 protein: CASRPLRGIDYGYTF
CDR3 DNA: TGTGCCAGCAGGCCCCTGAGGGGGATCGACTATGGCTACACCTTC
D gene: -
V gene: TRBV28
J gene: TRBJ1-2
clone size: -

CDR3 protein: CASSVAGEILAEQYF
CDR3 DNA: TGTGCCAGCAGCGTAGCGGGAGAGATCCTCGCCGAGCAGTACTTC
D gene: -
V gene: TRBV9
J gene: TRBJ2-7
clone size: -

CDR3 protein: CASSESRDTDTQYF
CDR3 DNA: TGTGCCAGCAGTGAATCCAGGGATACAGATACGCAGTATTTT
D gene: -
V gene: TRBV6-1
J gene: TRBJ2-3
clone size: -

CDR3 protein: CASSSITSGSRNEQFF
CDR3 DNA: TGTGCCAGCAGCTCCATTACTAGCGGGAGTAGAAATGAGCAGTTCTTC
D gene: TRBD2
V gene: TRBV6-2/TRBV6-3
J gene: TRBJ2-1
clone size: -

CDR3 protein: CASSQEFGGRGTQYF
CDR3 DNA: TGTGCCAGCAGCCAAGAATTCGGGGGGCGTGGGACCCAGTACTTC
D gene: -
V gene: TRBV3-1/TRBV3-2
J gene: TRBJ2-5
clone size: -

CDR3 protein: CASSQDRGIYGYTF
CDR3 DNA: TGTGCCAGCAGCCAGGACAGGGGGATCTATGGCTACACCTTC
D gene: TRBD1
V gene: TRBV6-5
J gene: TRBJ1-2
clone size: -

CDR3 protein: CASSLGEKINEKLFF
CDR3 DNA: TGTGCCAGCAGCTTGGGAGAGAAGATTAATGAAAAACTGTTTTTT
D gene: -
V gene: TRBV5-8
J gene: TRBJ1-4
clone size: -

CDR3 protein: CASSRQFEAFF
CDR3 DNA: TGTGCCAGCTCTCGACAGTTTGAAGCTTTCTTT
D gene: -
V gene: TRBV18
J gene: TRBJ1-1
clone size: -

CDR3 protein: CASSYGNFGGNSPLHF
CDR3 DNA: TGTGCCAGCAGTTACGGGAATTTCGGGGGAAACTCGCCCCTCCACTTT
D gene: -
V gene: TRBV6-5
J gene: TRBJ1-6
clone size: -

CDR3 protein: CASDQAGGFYEQYF
CDR3 DNA: TGTGCCTCAGACCAAGCGGGAGGGTTCTACGAGCAGTACTTC
D gene: TRBD2
V gene: TRBV30
J gene: TRBJ2-7
clone size: -

CDR3 protein: CASSKDGRENTEAFF
CDR3 DNA: TGTGCCAGCAGCAAGGACGGGCGGGAGAACACTGAAGCTTTCTTT
D gene: -
V gene: TRBV11-3
J gene: TRBJ1-1
clone size: -

CDR3 protein: CASSFGTGRNTGELFF
CDR3 DNA: TGTGCCAGCAGCTTCGGGACAGGTAGAAACACCGGGGAGCTGTTTTTT
D gene: TRBD1
V gene: TRBV7-8
J gene: TRBJ2-2
clone size: -

CDR3 protein: CASSQVKGGNYGYTF
CDR3 DNA: TGTGCCAGCAGCCAAGTTAAAGGGGGTAACTATGGCTACACCTTC
D gene: -
V gene: TRBV3-1/TRBV3-2
J gene: TRBJ1-2
clone size: -

CDR3 protein: CASSTGGLAGEETQYF
CDR3 DNA: TGTGCCAGCAGTACGGGGGGACTAGCGGGAGAAGAGACCCAGTACTTC
D gene: TRBD2
V gene: TRBV28
J gene: TRBJ2-5
clone size: -

CDR3 protein: CASERGTEAFF
CDR3 DNA: TGTGCCAGCGAGCGAGGCACTGAAGCTTTCTTT
D gene: -
V gene: TRBV27
J gene: TRBJ1-1
clone size: -

CDR3 protein: CASSFADTGGYTF
CDR3 DNA: TGTGCCAGCAGCTTCGCGGACACCGGGGGCTACACCTTC
D gene: -
V gene: TRBV7-9
J gene: TRBJ1-2
clone size: once